This TCR beta chain derives from a study of blood T cell repertoires in COVID-19. Germline V gene lookup returns CDR1 SGDLS and CDR2 YYNGEE. V was pared by 3 bases and J by 6 bases, with 12 bases between. The CDR3 has 14 amino acids. Clones were read by immunoSEQ multiplex PCR, and TCRdb kept only the in-frame ones, dropping some. The data hold around 45,000 clones, with 69% observed a single time. This TCR came from a man aged 80 or over with acute or convalescent COVID-19. The chain is built from TRBV9 and TRBJ2-2; weak D call: TRBD1 (6 bases). The specimen was peripheral blood. The CDR3 loop is CASSASGVPGELFF. As DNA, the CDR3 is TGTGCCAGCAGCGCGTCAGGGGTTCCCGGGGAGCTGTTTTTT. The variable domain in full, with the rest retrieved from reference TRBV9 and TRBJ2-2, is DSGVTQTPKHLITATGQRVTLRCSPRSGDLSVYWYQQSLDQGLQFLIQYYNGEERAKGNILERFSAQQFPDLHSELNLSSLELGDSALYFCASSASGVPGELFFGEGSRLTVL.